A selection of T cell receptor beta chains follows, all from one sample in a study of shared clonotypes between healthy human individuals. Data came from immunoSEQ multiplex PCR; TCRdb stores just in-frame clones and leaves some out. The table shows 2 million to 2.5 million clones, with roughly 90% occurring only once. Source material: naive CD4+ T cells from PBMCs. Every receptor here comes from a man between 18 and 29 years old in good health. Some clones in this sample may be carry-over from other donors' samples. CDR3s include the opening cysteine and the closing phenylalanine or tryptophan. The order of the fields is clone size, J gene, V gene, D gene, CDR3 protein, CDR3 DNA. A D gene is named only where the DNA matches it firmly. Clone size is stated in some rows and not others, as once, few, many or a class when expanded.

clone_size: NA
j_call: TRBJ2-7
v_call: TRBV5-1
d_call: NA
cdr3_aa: CASSLAGDVAHYEQYF
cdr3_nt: TGCGCCAGCAGCTTGGCGGGGGACGTTGCCCACTACGAGCAGTACTTC

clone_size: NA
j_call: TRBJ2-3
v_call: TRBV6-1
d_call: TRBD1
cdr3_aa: CASSEAGTGRRDTQYF
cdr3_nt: TGTGCCAGCAGTGAAGCAGGGACAGGGCGTCGAGATACGCAGTATTTT

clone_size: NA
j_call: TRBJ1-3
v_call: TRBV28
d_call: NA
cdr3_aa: CASSLARISGNTIYF
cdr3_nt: TGTGCCAGCAGTTTGGCGCGGATCTCTGGAAACACCATATATTTT

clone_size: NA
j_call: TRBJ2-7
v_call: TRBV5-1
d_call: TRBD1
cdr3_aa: CASSVVGTGSIEQYF
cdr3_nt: TGCGCCAGCAGCGTTGTTGGGACAGGATCTATCGAGCAGTACTTC

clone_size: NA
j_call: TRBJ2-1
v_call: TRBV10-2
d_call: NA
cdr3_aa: CASSESVGSPYNEQFF
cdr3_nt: TGCGCCAGCAGTGAGTCGGTCGGGAGCCCCTACAATGAGCAGTTCTTC

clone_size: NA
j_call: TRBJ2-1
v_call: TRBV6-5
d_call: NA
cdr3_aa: CASSYRGRGGNNEQFF
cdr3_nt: TGTGCCAGCAGTTACAGGGGCAGGGGAGGTAACAATGAGCAGTTCTTC

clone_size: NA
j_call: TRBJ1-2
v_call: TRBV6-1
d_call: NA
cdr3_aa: CASSESGRNYGYTF
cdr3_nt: TGTGCCAGCAGTGAATCCGGCCGGAACTATGGCTACACCTTC

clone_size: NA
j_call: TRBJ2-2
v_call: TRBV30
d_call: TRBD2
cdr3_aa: CAWRGGSRTGELFF
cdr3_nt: TGTGCCTGGAGGGGAGGGAGTAGGACCGGGGAGCTGTTTTTT

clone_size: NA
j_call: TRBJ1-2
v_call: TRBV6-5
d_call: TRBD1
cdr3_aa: CASNDRGENYGYTF
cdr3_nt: TGTGCCAGCAACGACAGGGGTGAAAACTATGGCTACACCTTC

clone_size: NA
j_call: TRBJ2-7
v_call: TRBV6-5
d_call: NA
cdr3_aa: CASSPSEGGRSKQYF
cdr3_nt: TGTGCCAGCAGCCCTAGCGAGGGGGGTAGAAGTAAGCAGTACTTC

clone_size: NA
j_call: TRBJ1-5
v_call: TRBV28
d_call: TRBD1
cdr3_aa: CASRPRGGGNQPQHF
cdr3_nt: TGTGCCAGCAGACCTAGAGGGGGCGGCAATCAGCCCCAGCATTTT

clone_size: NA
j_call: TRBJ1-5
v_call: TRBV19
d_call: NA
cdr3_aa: CASSIGTRQPQHF
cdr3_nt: TGTGCCAGTAGTATTGGGACTCGACAGCCCCAGCATTTT

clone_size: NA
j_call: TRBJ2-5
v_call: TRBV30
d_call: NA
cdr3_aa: CAWSGGLQETQYF
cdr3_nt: TGTGCCTGGAGTGGGGGGTTACAAGAGACCCAGTACTTC

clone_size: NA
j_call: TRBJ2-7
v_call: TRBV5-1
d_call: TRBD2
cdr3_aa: CASSLGLAEPSYEQYF
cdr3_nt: TGCGCCAGCAGCTTGGGACTAGCGGAGCCTTCCTACGAGCAGTACTTC

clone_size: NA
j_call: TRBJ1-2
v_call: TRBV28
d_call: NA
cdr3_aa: CATAVAATTYGYTF
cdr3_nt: TGTGCCACCGCGGTGGCGGCAACTACCTATGGCTACACCTTC

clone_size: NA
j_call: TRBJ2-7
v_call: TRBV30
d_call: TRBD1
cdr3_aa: CAWDLGGAGSYEQYF
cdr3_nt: TGTGCCTGGGATCTAGGGGGCGCGGGTTCCTACGAGCAGTACTTC

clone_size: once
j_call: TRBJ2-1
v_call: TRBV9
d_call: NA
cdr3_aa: CASSVYATSYNEQFF
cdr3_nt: TGTGCCAGCAGCGTATACGCGACTAGCTACAATGAGCAGTTCTTC

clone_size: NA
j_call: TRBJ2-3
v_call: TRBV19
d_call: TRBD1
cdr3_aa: CASSRGQGQDTQYF
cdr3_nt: TGTGCCAGTAGCCGAGGACAGGGGCAAGATACGCAGTATTTT

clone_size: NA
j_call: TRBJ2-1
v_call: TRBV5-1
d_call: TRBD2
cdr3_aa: CASSGGLAGRSSYNEQFF
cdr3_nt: TGCGCCAGCAGTGGGGGACTAGCGGGACGGAGCTCCTACAATGAGCAGTTCTTC

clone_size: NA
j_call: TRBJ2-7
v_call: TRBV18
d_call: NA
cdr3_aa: CASSPSQEYEQYF
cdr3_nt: TGTGCCAGCTCACCATCACAGGAGTACGAGCAGTACTTC

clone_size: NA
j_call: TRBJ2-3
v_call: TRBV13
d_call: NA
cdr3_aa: CASSLATFTDTQYF
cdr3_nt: TGTGCCAGCAGCTTAGCGACGTTCACAGATACGCAGTATTTT

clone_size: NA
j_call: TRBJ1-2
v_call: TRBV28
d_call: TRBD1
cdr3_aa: CASSLAGGTGYTF
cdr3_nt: TGTGCCAGCAGTTTAGCAGGGGGGACCGGCTACACCTTC

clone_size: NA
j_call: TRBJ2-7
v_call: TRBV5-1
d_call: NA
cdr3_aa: CASSTGGSYEQYF
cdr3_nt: TGCGCCAGCAGCACCGGGGGCAGTTACGAGCAGTACTTC

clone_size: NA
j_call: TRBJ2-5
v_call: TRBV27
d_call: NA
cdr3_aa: CASSDRDVEETQYF
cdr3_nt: TGTGCCAGCAGCGACCGGGACGTTGAAGAGACCCAGTACTTC

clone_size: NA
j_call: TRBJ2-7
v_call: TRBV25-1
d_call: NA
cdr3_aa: CASSEPGSSREQYF
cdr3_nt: TGTGCCAGCAGTGAACCAGGGTCGTCCCGCGAGCAGTACTTC

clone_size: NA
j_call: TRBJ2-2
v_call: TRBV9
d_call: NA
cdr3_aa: CANVDGELFF
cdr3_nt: TGTGCCAACGTGGACGGGGAGCTGTTTTTT

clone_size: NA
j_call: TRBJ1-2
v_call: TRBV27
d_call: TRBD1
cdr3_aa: CASSLSGGTVRFSNYGYTF
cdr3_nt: TGTGCCAGCAGTTTATCAGGGGGGACAGTTCGATTCAGTAACTATGGCTACACCTTC

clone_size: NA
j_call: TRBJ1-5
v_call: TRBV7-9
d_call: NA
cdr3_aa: CASSLAFNQPQHF
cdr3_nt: TGTGCCAGCAGCTTAGCATTCAATCAGCCCCAGCATTTT

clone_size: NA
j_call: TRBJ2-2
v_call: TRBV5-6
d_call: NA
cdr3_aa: CASSSTRYGELFF
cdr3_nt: TGTGCCAGCAGCTCGACTAGATACGGGGAGCTGTTTTTT

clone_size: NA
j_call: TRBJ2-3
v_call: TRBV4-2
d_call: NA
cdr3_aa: CASSQSGSIGPDTQYF
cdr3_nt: TGTGCCAGCAGCCAATCCGGGAGTATTGGCCCAGATACGCAGTATTTT

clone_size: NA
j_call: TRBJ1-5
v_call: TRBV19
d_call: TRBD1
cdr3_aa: CASSPYPGQGEVGNQPQHF
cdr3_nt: TGTGCCAGTAGTCCCTATCCGGGACAGGGAGAGGTTGGCAATCAGCCCCAGCATTTT

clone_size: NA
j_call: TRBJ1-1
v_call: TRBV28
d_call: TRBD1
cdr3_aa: CAGGDRTNTEAFF
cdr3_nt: TGTGCCGGAGGGGACAGGACGAACACTGAAGCTTTCTTT

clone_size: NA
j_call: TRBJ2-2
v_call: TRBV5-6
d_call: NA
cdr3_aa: CASSLLGNTGELFF
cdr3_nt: TGTGCCAGCAGCTTGTTGGGGAACACCGGGGAGCTGTTTTTT

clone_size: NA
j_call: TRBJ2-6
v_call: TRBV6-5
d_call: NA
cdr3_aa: CASSKPGANVLTF
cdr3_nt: TGTGCCAGCAGCAAACCTGGGGCCAACGTCCTGACTTTC

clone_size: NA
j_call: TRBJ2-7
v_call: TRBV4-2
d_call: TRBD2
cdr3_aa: CASSQTRTSLNEQYF
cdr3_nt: TGTGCCAGCAGCCAGACCAGGACTAGCCTTAACGAGCAGTACTTC

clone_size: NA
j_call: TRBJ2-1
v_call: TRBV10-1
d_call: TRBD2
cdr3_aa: CASSDRLAVDEQFF
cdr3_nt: TGCGCCAGCAGTGACCGACTAGCTGTGGATGAGCAGTTCTTC

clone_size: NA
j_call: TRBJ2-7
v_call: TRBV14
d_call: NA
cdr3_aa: CASSLQYEQYF
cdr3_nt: TGTGCCAGCAGCCTGCAATACGAGCAGTACTTC

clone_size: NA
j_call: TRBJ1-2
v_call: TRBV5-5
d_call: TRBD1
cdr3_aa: CASSPGQGAHSNYGYTF
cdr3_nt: TGTGCCAGCAGCCCAGGACAGGGGGCACACTCGAACTATGGCTACACCTTC

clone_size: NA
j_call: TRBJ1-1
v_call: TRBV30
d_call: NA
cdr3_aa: CACSRGGINTEAFF
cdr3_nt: TGTGCCTGTTCTCGGGGCGGAATAAACACTGAAGCTTTCTTT

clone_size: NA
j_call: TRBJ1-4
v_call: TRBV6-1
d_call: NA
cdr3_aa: CASTKGGGNEKLFF
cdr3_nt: TGTGCCAGCACAAAAGGTGGAGGTAATGAAAAACTGTTTTTT

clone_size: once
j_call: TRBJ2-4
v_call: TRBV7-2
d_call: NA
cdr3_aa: CASSLAREGNIQYF
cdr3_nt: TGTGCCAGCAGCTTAGCCCGGGAAGGAAACATTCAGTACTTC

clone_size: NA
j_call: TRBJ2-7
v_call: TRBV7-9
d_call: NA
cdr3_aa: CASSLSGVVLTDEQYF
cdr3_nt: TGTGCCAGCAGCTTATCAGGGGTAGTATTAACCGACGAGCAGTACTTC

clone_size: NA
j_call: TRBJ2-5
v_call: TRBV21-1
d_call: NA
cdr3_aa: CASPPDGGRAETQYF
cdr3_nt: TGTGCCAGCCCCCCGGATGGCGGGAGGGCGGAGACCCAGTACTTC

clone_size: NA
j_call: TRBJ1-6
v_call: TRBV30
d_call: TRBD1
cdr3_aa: CAWRDRGRLNNSPLHF
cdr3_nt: TGTGCCTGGAGGGACAGGGGCCGACTTAATAATTCACCCCTCCACTTT

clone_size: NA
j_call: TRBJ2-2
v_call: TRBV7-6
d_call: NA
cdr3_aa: CASSPQVSGELFF
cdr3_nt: TGTGCCAGCAGCCCGCAGGTTTCCGGGGAGCTGTTTTTT

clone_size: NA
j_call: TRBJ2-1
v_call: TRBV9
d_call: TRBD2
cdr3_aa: CASSPRLASYNEQFF
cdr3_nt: TGTGCCAGCAGCCCAAGACTAGCGTCCTACAATGAGCAGTTCTTC

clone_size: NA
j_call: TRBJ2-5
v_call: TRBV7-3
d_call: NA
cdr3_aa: CASSLIPGPQETQYF
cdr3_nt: TGTGCCAGCAGCTTGATTCCTGGACCCCAAGAGACCCAGTACTTC

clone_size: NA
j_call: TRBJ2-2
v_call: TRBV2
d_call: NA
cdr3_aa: CASGRGDTGELFF
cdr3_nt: TGTGCCAGCGGGAGGGGGGATACCGGGGAGCTGTTTTTT

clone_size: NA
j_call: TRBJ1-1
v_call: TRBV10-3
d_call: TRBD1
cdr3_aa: CAISAGAGGNTEAFF
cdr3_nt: TGTGCCATCAGTGCGGGGGCAGGGGGGAACACTGAAGCTTTCTTT

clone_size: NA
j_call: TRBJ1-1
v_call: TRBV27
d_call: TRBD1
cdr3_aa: CASGGQGARTEAFF
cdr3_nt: TGTGCCAGCGGGGGACAGGGGGCTCGAACTGAAGCTTTCTTT

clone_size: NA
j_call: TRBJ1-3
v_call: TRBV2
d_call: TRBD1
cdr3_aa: CASRGDRGPGNTIYF
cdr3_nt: TGTGCCAGCAGGGGGGACAGGGGGCCTGGAAACACCATATATTTT

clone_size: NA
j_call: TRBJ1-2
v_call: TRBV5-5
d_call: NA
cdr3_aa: CASSETSDLGYTF
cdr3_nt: TGTGCCAGCAGCGAGACGTCGGATCTCGGCTACACCTTC

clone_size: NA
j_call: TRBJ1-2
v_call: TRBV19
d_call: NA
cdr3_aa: CASSIDHLPQGPPLSGYTF
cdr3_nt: TGTGCCAGTAGTATAGACCACCTCCCGCAGGGTCCTCCTCTATCTGGCTACACCTTC

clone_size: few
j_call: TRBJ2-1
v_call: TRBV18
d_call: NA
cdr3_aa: CASSPDLNNEQFF
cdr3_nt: TGTGCCAGCTCACCGGACTTGAACAATGAGCAGTTCTTC

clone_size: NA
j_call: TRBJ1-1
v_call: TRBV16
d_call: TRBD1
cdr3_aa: CASSPGTGNAEAFF
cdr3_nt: TGTGCCAGCAGCCCGGGGACAGGGAACGCTGAAGCTTTCTTT

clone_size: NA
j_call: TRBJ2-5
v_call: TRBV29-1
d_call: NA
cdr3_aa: CSVGFLLQETQYF
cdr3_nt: TGCAGCGTTGGTTTCCTCCTCCAAGAGACCCAGTACTTC

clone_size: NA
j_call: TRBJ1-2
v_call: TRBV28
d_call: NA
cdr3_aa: CASSLRGYGYTF
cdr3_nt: TGTGCCAGCAGTTTACGGGGCTATGGCTACACCTTC

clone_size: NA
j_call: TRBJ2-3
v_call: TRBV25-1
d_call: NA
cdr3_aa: CASSELFTDTQYF
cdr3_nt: TGTGCCAGCAGTGAACTTTTCACAGATACGCAGTATTTT

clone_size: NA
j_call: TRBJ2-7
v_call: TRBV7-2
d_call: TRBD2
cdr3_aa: CASSVSGRVNYEQYF
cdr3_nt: TGTGCCAGCAGCGTTAGCGGGAGGGTTAACTACGAGCAGTACTTC